Reported below is one T cell receptor beta chain. Its antigen is still unknown. Individual TCR cDNA molecules each bore their own unique molecular identifier. TCRdb reanalysed the 5' RACE reads using MiXCR and keeps one entry per CDR3 protein. Of around 40,000 distinct CDR3 sequences in the sample, 5.2% were seen once. This sample is drawn from a study of spatial heterogeneity in lung cancer. Study in general: Compared with alpha-chain sequences, beta-chain sequences were consistently detected in greater numbers. Combinations of a unique TCR and a UMI were tallied in raw reads, and on average each appeared more than ten times. General study points: Follow-up blood showed ubiquitous expanded tumor TCRs less than blood at resection did.

The time point is: sample taken at primary tumor resection. Whole RNA, isolated from tumor, nontumor lung or frozen PBMC, was sequenced without prior sorting. Trimming pared 0 bases from V and 8 bases from J, leaving 20 bases between. The CDR3 loop spans 16 amino acids. Germline-derived CDR1 and CDR2 are SGHKS and YYEKEE (reference sequence). The receptor comes from a female donor with early-stage non-small cell lung cancer. This sample comprised PBMCs, obtained at surgery. This rearrangement joins TRBV5-5 to TRBJ1-2, with D unclear. Here the CDR3 DNA reads TGTGCCAGCAGCTTGGTCCCCCAAAGCCCCAACGGCGGCTACACCTTC. Translated: CASSLVPQSPNGGYTF.